This T cell receptor (beta chain) was obtained from a study of blood T cell repertoires in COVID-19. Study in general: Nucleic acid was either cDNA or gDNA, and it came from T cells, B-cell-depleted T cells, or PBMCs.

Produced via immunoSEQ multiplex PCR; TCRdb's table is partial and in-frame only. The sample includes tens of thousands of clones, about nine tenths of them seen just once. The V gene lost 8 bases and the J gene lost 4 bases, with 12 bases spanning the gap. The length of the CDR3 is 12 residues. This TCR was recovered from a human donor in a cohort sampled during active COVID-19. The genes are TRBV12-3 or TRBV12-4 and TRBJ2-7; the D gene is possibly TRBD2 (5 bases). Input material: peripheral blood. The CDR3 DNA follows: TGTGCCAGCGTCGGGGAGAGTTACGAGCAGTACTTC. The encoded protein is CASVGESYEQYF.